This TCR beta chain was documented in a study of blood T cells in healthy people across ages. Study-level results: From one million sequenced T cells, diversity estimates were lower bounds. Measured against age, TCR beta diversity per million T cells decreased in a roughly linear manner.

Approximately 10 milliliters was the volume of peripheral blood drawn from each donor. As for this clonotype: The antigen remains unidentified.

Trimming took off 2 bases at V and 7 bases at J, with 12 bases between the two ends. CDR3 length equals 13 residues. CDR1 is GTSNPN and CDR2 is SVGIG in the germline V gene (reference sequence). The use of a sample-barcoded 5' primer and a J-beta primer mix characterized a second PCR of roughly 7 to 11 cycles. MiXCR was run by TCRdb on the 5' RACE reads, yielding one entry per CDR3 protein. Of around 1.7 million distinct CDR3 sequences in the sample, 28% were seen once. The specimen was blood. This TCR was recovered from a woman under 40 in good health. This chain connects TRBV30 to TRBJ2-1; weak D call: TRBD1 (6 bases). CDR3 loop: CAWSSSRGNEQFF. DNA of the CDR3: TGTGCCTGGAGTTCAAGTAGGGGGAATGAGCAGTTCTTC. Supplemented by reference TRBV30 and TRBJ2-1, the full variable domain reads SQTIHQWPATLVQPVGSPLSLECTVEGTSNPNLYWYRQAAGRGLQLLFYSVGIGQISSEVPQNLSASRPQDRQFILSSKKLLLSDSGFYLCAWSSSRGNEQFFGPGTRLTVL.